Below, 15 T cell receptor beta chains from the same sample are listed, as sequenced in a study of shared clonotypes between healthy human individuals. Method: immunoSEQ multiplex PCR; TCRdb's copy keeps in-frame clones and lacks some. The table lists around 510,000 clones, approximately 94% of them singletons. The material sequenced was naive CD4+ T cells sorted from blood. Subset noted: CD45RA+ positively selected. The receptors shown here come from a woman in her twenties or thirties in good health.

The chain uses TRBV19 and TRBJ2-3, with D maybe TRBD2 (5 bases). The CDR3 has 14 residues. Per germline, CDR1 LNHDA and CDR2 SQIVND (reference sequence). V was clipped by 6 bases and J by 4 bases, with 14 bases between them. The CDR3 sequence: CASRPQRTADTQYF. Here the CDR3 DNA reads TGTGCCAGTAGGCCACAGCGGACTGCAGATACGCAGTATTTT.

The chain carries TRBV4-1 and TRBJ2-7; 8 bases map to TRBD2. CDR3 length: 16 residues. Germline V lookup: CDR1 MGHRA, CDR2 YSYEKL. J was trimmed by 2 bases and V by 2 bases; bases with no gene match: 8. CDR3 DNA: TGCGCCAGCAGCCAAAACATAGCGGGACTCCCCTACGAGCAGTACTTC. It is translated as CASSQNIAGLPYEQYF.

The chain is built from TRBV20-1 and TRBJ1-6; D gene ambiguous. Between the trimmed V and J ends, which lost 3 bases and 8 bases, there was a span of 5 bases. This CDR3 is built from 11 residues. CDR1 and CDR2 from the germline V gene are DFQATT and SNEGSKA (reference sequence). CDR3 in amino acids: CSASPDSPLHF. The CDR3 coding sequence is TGCAGTGCTAGCCCTGATTCACCCCTCCACTTT.

The rearrangement uses TRBV7-9 and TRBJ1-1; possible D gene TRBD1, 5 bases. V lost 5 bases to trimming and J lost 5 bases, with 18 bases between them. The CDR3 length is 15 residues. Germline CDR1 reads SEHNR; CDR2 reads FQNEAQ (reference sequence). CDR3 sequence: CASSKEGRFGTEAFF. CDR3 bases: TGTGCCAGCAGCAAGGAGGGGCGCTTTGGGACTGAAGCTTTCTTT.

The V call is TRBV14, the J call TRBJ2-1; 9 bases fit TRBD1. The CDR3 sequence is 13 residues long. Germline-derived CDR1 and CDR2 are SGHDN and FVKESK. V was clipped by 8 bases and J by 1 base; unmatched bases: 0. The CDR3 DNA follows: TGTGCCAGCGGACAGGGGTCCTACAATGAGCAGTTCTTC. It specifies CASGQGSYNEQFF.

The genes are TRBV28 and TRBJ2-2; D possibly corresponds to TRBD2 (7 bases). The germline gives CDR1 MDHEN, CDR2 SYDVKM. The CDR3 covers 15 residues. V was trimmed by 4 bases and J by 5 bases, leaving 14 bases between them. In DNA, the CDR3 is TGTGCCAGCAGTTCATACAGGGAGGGAACCGGGGAGCTGTTTTTT. Translating it yields CASSSYREGTGELFF. Complete variable domain (other parts from reference TRBV28 and TRBJ2-2): DVKVTQSSRYLVKRTGEKVFLECVQDMDHENMFWYRQDPGLGLRLIYFSYDVKMKEKGDIPEGYSVSREKKERFSLILESASTNQTSMYLCASSSYREGTGELFFGEGSRLTVL.

The chain uses TRBV11-2 and TRBJ1-6; weak D call: TRBD1 (5 bases). Germline V gives CDR1 SGHAT, CDR2 FQNNGV. Trimming removed 2 bases from V and 0 bases from J, with 14 bases in between. The CDR3 runs 18 residues. The CDR3 nucleotides are TGTGCCAGCAGCTTATTTTCGCGACAGAGCTCCTATAATTCACCCCTCCACTTT. As protein: CASSLFSRQSSYNSPLHF.

The chain joins TRBV7-8 to TRBJ2-1; D unresolved. Looked up from germline, CDR1 is SGHVS and CDR2 is FQNEAQ. V was clipped by 6 bases and J by 0 bases, with 18 bases between them. This CDR3 has 17 amino acids. This CDR3 is CASSRMGARLSYNEQFF. The CDR3 region has the DNA TGTGCCAGCAGTAGGATGGGTGCCCGCCTCTCCTACAATGAGCAGTTCTTC. The full variable domain, rest sourced from reference TRBV7-8 and TRBJ2-1, is GAGVSQSPRYKVAKRGQDVALRCDPISGHVSLFWYQQALGQGPEFLTYFQNEAQLDKSGLPSDRFFAERPEGSVSTLKIQRTQQEDSAVYLCASSRMGARLSYNEQFFGPGTRLTVL.

The chain uses TRBV5-1 and TRBJ2-1, with a possible D match to TRBD1 (6 bases). The CDR3 is 17 amino acids. The germline V and J ends were trimmed by 2 bases and 4 bases, with 19 bases remaining between them. Per germline, CDR1 SGHRS and CDR2 YFSETQ. CDR3 DNA: TGCGCCAGCAGCTTCAGGACAGCTCAGACCCATTACAATGAGCAGTTCTTC. Residues: CASSFRTAQTHYNEQFF.

The chain uses TRBV7-3 and TRBJ2-7, with D hard to call. With 5 bases removed from V and 3 bases from J, the gap between germline ends came to 5 bases. Germline CDR1 reads SGHTA; CDR2 reads FQGTGA. This CDR3 has 11 residues. CDR3: CASSTIYEQYF. CDR3 nucleotide sequence: TGTGCCAGCAGCACTATCTACGAGCAGTACTTC.

This clone was picked up one time. The chain uses TRBV2 and TRBJ2-5, with D perhaps assigned TRBD1 or TRBD2 (5 bases each). This CDR3 region has 13 residues. V was clipped by 11 bases and J by 4 bases, with 17 bases between them. The germline V gene has CDR1 SNHLY and CDR2 FYNNEI. The CDR3 nucleotides read TGTGCCTCTGTTGGGGCCGCGGGAGAGACCCAGTACTTC. This translates into CASVGAAGETQYF.

This rearrangement joins TRBV19 to TRBJ1-1; D not certain. From germline, CDR1 is LNHDA and CDR2 SQIVND (reference sequence). The CDR3 length is 13 residues. V was cut by 2 bases and J by 4 bases, with 8 bases left in between. This CDR3 reads CASSITAGTEAFF. Written as DNA, the CDR3 is TGTGCCAGTAGTATAACGGCAGGCACTGAAGCTTTCTTT.

The genes are TRBV5-1 and TRBJ2-2; a possible D gene is TRBD2 (5 bases). The V gene lost 4 bases and the J gene lost 4 bases, with 20 bases spanning the gap. The germline V gene has CDR1 SGHRS and CDR2 YFSETQ. CDR3 length: 17 residues. CDR3 residues: CASSPRAGTISTGELFF. The CDR3 DNA reads as TGCGCCAGCAGCCCACGGGCGGGTACCATATCCACCGGGGAGCTGTTTTTT.

The rearrangement uses TRBV28 and TRBJ2-1; D might be TRBD2 (6 bases). Trimming removed 6 bases at V and 4 bases at J, with 13 bases between. CDR1 is MDHEN and CDR2 is SYDVKM in the germline V gene. The CDR3 contains 14 residues. The CDR3 DNA sequence: TGTGCCAGCAGCAGACGGGCGGGGTACAATGAGCAGTTCTTC. Translated: CASSRRAGYNEQFF.

The V gene is TRBV10-3, the J gene TRBJ1-3; no reliable D call. CDR3 length: 15 residues. The germline CDR1 and CDR2 sequences are ENHRY and SYGVKD. Trimming pared 3 bases from V and 0 bases from J, leaving 9 bases between. Here the CDR3 reads CAISDRFASGNTIYF. CDR3 coding DNA: TGTGCCATCAGTGACAGGTTTGCCTCTGGAAACACCATATATTTT.